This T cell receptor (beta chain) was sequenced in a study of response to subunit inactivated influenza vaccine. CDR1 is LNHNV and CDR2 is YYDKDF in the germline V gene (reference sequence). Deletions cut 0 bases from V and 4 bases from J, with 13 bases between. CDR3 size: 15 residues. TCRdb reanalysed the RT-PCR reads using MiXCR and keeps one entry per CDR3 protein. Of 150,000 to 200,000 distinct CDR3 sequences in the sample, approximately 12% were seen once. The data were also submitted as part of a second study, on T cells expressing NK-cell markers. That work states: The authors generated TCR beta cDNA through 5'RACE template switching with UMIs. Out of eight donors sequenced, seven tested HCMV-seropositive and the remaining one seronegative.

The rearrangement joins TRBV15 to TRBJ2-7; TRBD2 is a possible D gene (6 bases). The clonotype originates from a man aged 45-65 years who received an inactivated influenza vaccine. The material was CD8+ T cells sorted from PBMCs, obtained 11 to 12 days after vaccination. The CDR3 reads CATSRDSEGRYEQYF. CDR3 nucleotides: TGTGCCACCAGCAGAGATTCGGAGGGTCGGTACGAGCAGTACTTC.